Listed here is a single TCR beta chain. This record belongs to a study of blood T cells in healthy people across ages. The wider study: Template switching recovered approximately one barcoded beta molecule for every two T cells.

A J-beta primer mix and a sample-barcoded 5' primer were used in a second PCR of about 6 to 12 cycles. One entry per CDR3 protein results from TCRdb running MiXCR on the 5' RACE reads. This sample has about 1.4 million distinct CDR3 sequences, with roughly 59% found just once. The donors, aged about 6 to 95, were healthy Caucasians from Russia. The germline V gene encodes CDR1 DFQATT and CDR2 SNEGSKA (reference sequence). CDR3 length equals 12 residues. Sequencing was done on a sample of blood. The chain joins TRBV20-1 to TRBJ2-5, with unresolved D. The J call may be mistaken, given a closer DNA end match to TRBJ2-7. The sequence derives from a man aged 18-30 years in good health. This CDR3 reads CSASGQSVEQYF. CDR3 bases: TGCAGTGCTAGCGGGCAGTCGGTCGAGCAGTACTTC.